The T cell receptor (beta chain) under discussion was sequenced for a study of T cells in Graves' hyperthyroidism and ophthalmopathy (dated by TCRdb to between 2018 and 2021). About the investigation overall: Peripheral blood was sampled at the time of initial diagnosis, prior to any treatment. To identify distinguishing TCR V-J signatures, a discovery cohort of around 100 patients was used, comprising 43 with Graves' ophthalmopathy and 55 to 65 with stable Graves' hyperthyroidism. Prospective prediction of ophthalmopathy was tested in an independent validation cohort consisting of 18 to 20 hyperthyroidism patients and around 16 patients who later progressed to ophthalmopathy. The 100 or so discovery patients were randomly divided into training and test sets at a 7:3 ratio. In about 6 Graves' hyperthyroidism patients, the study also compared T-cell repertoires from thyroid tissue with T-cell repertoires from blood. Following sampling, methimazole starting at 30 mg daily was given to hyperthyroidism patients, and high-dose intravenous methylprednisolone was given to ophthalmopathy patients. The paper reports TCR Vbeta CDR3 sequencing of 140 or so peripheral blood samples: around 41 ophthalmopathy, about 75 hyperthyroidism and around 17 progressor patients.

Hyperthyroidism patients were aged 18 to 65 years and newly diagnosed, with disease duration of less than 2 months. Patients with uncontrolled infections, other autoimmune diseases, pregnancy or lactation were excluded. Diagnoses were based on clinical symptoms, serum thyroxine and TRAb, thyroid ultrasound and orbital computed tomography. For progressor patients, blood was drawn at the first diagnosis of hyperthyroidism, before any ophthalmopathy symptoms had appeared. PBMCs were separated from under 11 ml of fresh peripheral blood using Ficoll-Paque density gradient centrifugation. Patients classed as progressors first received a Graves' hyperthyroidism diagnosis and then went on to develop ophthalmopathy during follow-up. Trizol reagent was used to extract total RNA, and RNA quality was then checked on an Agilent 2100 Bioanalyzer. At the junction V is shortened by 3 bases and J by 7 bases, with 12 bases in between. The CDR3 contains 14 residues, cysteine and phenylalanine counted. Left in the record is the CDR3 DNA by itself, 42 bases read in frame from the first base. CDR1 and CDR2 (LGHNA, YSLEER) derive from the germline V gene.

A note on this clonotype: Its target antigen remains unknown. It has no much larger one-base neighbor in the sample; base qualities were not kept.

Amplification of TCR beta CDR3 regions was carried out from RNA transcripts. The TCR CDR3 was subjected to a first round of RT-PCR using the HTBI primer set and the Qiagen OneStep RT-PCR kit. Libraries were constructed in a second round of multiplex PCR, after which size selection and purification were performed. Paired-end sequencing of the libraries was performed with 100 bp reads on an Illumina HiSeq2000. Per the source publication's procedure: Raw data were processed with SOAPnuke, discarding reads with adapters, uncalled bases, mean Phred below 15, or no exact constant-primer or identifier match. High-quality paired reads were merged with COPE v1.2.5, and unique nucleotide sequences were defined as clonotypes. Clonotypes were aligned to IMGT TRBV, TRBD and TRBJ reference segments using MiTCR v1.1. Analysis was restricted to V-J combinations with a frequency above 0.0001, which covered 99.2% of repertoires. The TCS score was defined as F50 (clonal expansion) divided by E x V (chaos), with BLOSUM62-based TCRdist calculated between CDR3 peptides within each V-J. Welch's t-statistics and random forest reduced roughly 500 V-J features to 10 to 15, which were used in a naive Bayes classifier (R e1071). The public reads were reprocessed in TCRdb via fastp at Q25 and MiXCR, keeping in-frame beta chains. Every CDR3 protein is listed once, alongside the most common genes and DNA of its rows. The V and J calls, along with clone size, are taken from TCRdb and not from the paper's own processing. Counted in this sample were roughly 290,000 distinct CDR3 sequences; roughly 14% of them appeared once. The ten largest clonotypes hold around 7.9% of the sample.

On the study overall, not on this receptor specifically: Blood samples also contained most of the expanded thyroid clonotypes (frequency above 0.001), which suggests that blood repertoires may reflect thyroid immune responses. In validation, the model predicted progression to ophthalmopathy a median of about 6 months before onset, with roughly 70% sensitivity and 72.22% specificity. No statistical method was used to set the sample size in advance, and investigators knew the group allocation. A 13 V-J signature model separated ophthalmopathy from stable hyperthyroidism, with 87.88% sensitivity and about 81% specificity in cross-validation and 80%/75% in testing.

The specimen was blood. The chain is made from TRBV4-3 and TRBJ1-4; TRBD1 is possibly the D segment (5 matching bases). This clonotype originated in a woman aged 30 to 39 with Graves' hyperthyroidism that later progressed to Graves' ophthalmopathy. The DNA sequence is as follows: TGCGCCAGCAGCCAGACAGTCAAGGGTGAAAAACTGTTTTTT. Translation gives CASSQTVKGEKLFF.